The clone carrying this T cell receptor (beta chain) was seen a few times. This specimen comes from a study of T cell changes during pregnancy in multiple sclerosis. Clones were read by immunoSEQ multiplex PCR, and TCRdb kept only the in-frame ones, dropping some. The data contain tens of thousands of clones, approximately 90% of them singletons. Trimming took 0 bases from V and 1 from J, leaving 5 bases between them. The V gene's germline CDR1 is SGHRS and CDR2 YFSETQ. The CDR3 contains 14 residues. The source of this sequence is a female donor with multiple sclerosis, enrolled in a pregnancy study. This specimen was peripheral blood, taken before pregnancy. This chain connects TRBV5-1 to TRBJ1-5; unclear D gene. The CDR3 DNA sequence: TGCGCCAGCAGCTTGGGAGGGAGCAATCAGCCCCAGCATTTT. Its protein is CASSLGGSNQPQHF. Full variable domain (remainder filled in from reference TRBV5-1 and TRBJ1-5): KAGVTQTPRYLIKTRGQQVTLSCSPISGHRSVSWYQQTPGQGLQFLFEYFSETQRNKGNFPGRFSGRQFSNSRSEMNVSTLELGDSALYLCASSLGGSNQPQHFGDGTRLSIL.